The clone carrying this TCR beta chain was detected ten times or more. This sample is drawn from a study of T cells in Graves' hyperthyroidism and ophthalmopathy. RNA transcripts provided the source from which TCR beta CDR3 regions were amplified. HTBI primers drove first-round RT-PCR of the TCR CDR3. TCRdb re-called the multiplex PCR reads with MiXCR, one entry per CDR3 protein. The sample records around 480,000 distinct CDR3 sequences, around 14% being singletons. The germline CDR1 and CDR2 sequences are DFQATT and SNEGSKA (reference sequence). V shed 6 bases and J 2 bases; nucleotides not matched to a gene: 17. The CDR3 covers 17 residues. Subjects aged 18 to 65 presented with newly diagnosed hyperthyroidism of less than 2 months' duration. The PBMCs were taken from about 9.7 ml of fresh peripheral blood.

This TCR was sampled from a woman aged 18-29 years with Graves' hyperthyroidism. The sample was blood. The chain combines TRBV20-1 with TRBJ2-3; 7 bases map to TRBD1. CDR3 in amino acids: CSAKTARTGVTTDTQYF. The CDR3, as DNA: TGCAGTGCCAAAACGGCCCGAACAGGGGTAACCACAGATACGCAGTATTTT.